Listed below are T cell receptor beta chains from one sample, sequenced in a study of cytomegalovirus exposure and HLA in healthy donors. Sequenced by immunoSEQ multiplex PCR; TCRdb stores in-frame clones only, minus some. The table shows 110,000 or so clones, with approximately 78% occurring only once. Sequenced material: PBMCs. The receptors stem from a man between 40 and 49 years old in good health and CMV-seronegative. Each CDR3 is given with its conserved first and last residue. Fields, in order: J gene, V gene, D gene, CDR3 protein. D genes are given only for firm matches.

TRBJ1-5 TRBV28 NA CASSLFFPYSNQPQHF
TRBJ2-1 TRBV5-4 NA CASNSGGYNEQFF
TRBJ1-1 TRBV30 TRBD1 CAWSVQGGRTEAFF
TRBJ2-7 TRBV30 TRBD1 CAWSVSFTGGEQYF
TRBJ1-2 TRBV11-2 TRBD1 CASSNLDRGHGYTF
TRBJ2-2 TRBV7-2 NA CASSLRVSGGELFF
TRBJ1-1 TRBV30 TRBD1 CAWDRGVGTEAFF
TRBJ2-3 TRBV7-2 TRBD2 CASSFWLAGNGRTDTQYF
TRBJ1-1 TRBV11-3 TRBD1 CASSLVGGPNTEAFF
TRBJ2-1 TRBV6-5 TRBD2 CASNRLAGNEQFF
TRBJ2-2 TRBV11-3 NA CASSPGTEGGELFF
TRBJ1-1 TRBV5-6 TRBD1 CASSPPTGTTEAFF
TRBJ2-1 TRBV7-2 TRBD2 CARGAGSYNEQFF
TRBJ1-6 TRBV10-3 NA CAITGQRNSPLHF
TRBJ1-4 TRBV5-8 NA CASSFWRINEKLFF
TRBJ1-2 TRBV7-9 NA CASTGWGVDGYTF
TRBJ1-5 TRBV6-5 NA CASRQTGIQPQHF
TRBJ2-3 TRBV7-2 TRBD2 CASTMTSLTGTQYF
TRBJ2-1 TRBV9 NA CASSATRDWDYNEQFF